This TCR beta chain was sequenced in a study of blood T cell repertoires in COVID-19. The data were produced by immunoSEQ multiplex PCR, yet TCRdb's version contains in-frame clones alone and is incomplete. This table holds roughly 50,000 clones, 85% to 90% found once. The V gene end was trimmed by 9 bases and the J gene end by 0 bases; junction bases not matched to a gene: 4. This CDR3 is built from 13 residues. CDR1 SNHLY and CDR2 FYNNEI come from the germline V gene. V usage is TRBV2 and J usage is TRBJ2-7; 8 bases map to TRBD1. The source of this sequence is a woman aged 80 or older with COVID-19, enrolled during active disease. Sequenced: peripheral blood. CDR3 protein: CARTGASSYEQYF. CDR3 in DNA: TGTGCCAGGACAGGGGCGAGCTCCTACGAGCAGTACTTC.